What follows are 8 T cell receptor beta chains derived from one specimen sequenced in a study of cytomegalovirus exposure and HLA in healthy donors. This table comes from immunoSEQ multiplex PCR, and its TCRdb copy is limited to in-frame clones, with some not included. The sample has about 180,000 clones; 85% are singletons. Specimen: PBMCs. The receptors were sampled from a man between 18 and 35 years old in good health and CMV-seropositive.

This chain uses TRBV14 with TRBJ2-7, with TRBD2 matching over 11 bases. Germline lookup yields CDR1 SGHDN and CDR2 FVKESK. This CDR3 has 15 amino acids. V shed 1 base, J shed 4 bases, and the junction held 3 bases outside the gene matches. The DNA for the CDR3 is TGTGCCAGCAGCCAAGTAGCGGGAGGGTGGTACGAGCAGTACTTC. Translation gives CASSQVAGGWYEQYF. Variable domain in full (rest from reference TRBV14 and TRBJ2-7): EAGVTQFPSHSVIEKGQTVTLRCDPISGHDNLYWYRRVMGKEIKFLLHFVKESKQDESGMPNNRFLAERTGGTYSTLKVQPAELEDSGVYFCASSQVAGGWYEQYFGPGTRLTVT.

The chain combines TRBV5-1 with TRBJ2-5; the D is unclear. V was cut by 1 base and J by 3 bases, with 13 bases left in between. CDR3 length equals 15 residues. Looked up from germline, CDR1 is SGHRS and CDR2 is YFSETQ. In DNA, the CDR3 is TGCGCCAGCAGCTTGCAGTCAGTCAAAGAAGAGACCCAGTACTTC. Translation: CASSLQSVKEETQYF.

This chain links TRBV5-5 with TRBJ2-7; possibly TRBD1 for D (6 bases). Germline assignment: CDR1 SGHKS and CDR2 YYEKEE (reference sequence). This CDR3 has 16 residues. V was pared by 0 bases and J by 2 bases, with 15 bases between. For the CDR3, the DNA is TGTGCCAGCAGCTTGGTTTGGGCAGGGGAAGCCTACGAGCAGTACTTC. Its protein product is CASSLVWAGEAYEQYF. The entire variable domain, with the rest obtained from reference TRBV5-5 and TRBJ2-7, is as follows: DAGVTQSPTHLIKTRGQQVTLRCSPISGHKSVSWYQQVLGQGPQFIFQYYEKEERGRGNFPDRFSARQFPNYSSELNVNALLLGDSALYLCASSLVWAGEAYEQYFGPGTRLTVT.

The rearrangement links TRBV5-1 to TRBJ1-1, with 9 bases lining up with TRBD1. Germline lookup yields CDR1 SGHRS and CDR2 YFSETQ. J was trimmed by 1 base and V by 4 bases; bases with no gene match: 5. This CDR3 is built from 15 residues. The CDR3 bases are TGCGCCAGCAGCCAACCGGGACAGGGGAACACTGAAGCTTTCTTT. This gives the protein CASSQPGQGNTEAFF.

This sequence joins TRBV11-2 and TRBJ1-1; 9 bases are shared with TRBD1. The CDR3 spans 16 residues. The V gene's germline CDR1 is SGHAT and CDR2 FQNNGV. V was pared by 0 bases and J by 0 bases, with 2 bases of the junction left unmatched. CDR3 nucleotides: TGTGCCAGCAGCTTAGACGGGGACAGGGTGAACACTGAAGCTTTCTTT. This codes for CASSLDGDRVNTEAFF.

The chain is built from TRBV2 and TRBJ1-5; tentatively, D is TRBD1 (6 bases). V dropped 4 bases and J dropped 5 bases, with 12 bases sitting between them. Germline V gene lookup returns CDR1 SNHLY and CDR2 FYNNEI. The CDR3 consists of 14 residues. CDR3 DNA: TGTGCCAGCAGTGGAGCCAGGGGCGATCAGCCCCAGCATTTT. Translating gives CASSGARGDQPQHF. Variable domain in full (rest from reference TRBV2 and TRBJ1-5): EPEVTQTPSHQVTQMGQEVILRCVPISNHLYFYWYRQILGQKVEFLVSFYNNEISEKSEIFDDQFSVERPDGSNFTLKIRSTKLEDSAMYFCASSGARGDQPQHFGDGTRLSIL.

This chain connects TRBV10-2 to TRBJ2-7; D is ambiguous. Germline-derived CDR1 and CDR2 are WSHSY and SAAADI. There are 13 residues in the CDR3. With 5 bases removed from V and 3 bases from J, the gap between germline ends came to 11 bases. CDR3 sequence: CASSFSLGYEQYF. As DNA, the CDR3 is TGCGCCAGCAGTTTTAGCTTAGGCTACGAGCAGTACTTC.

The chain joins TRBV7-9 to TRBJ2-7; tentatively, D is TRBD1 (6 bases). This CDR3 contains 15 residues. Germline V gives CDR1 SEHNR, CDR2 FQNEAQ (reference sequence). Between the trimmed V and J ends, which lost 5 bases and 5 bases, there was a span of 19 bases. CDR3 protein: CASSLGNRVQDEQYF. Written as DNA, the CDR3 is TGTGCCAGCAGCCTGGGGAACAGGGTCCAGGACGAGCAGTACTTC.